Described below is a single T cell receptor beta chain sequence and its context. Antigen: not known. The data belong to a study of CD8 T cells in ankylosing spondylitis. Whole-study findings and limits: It appeared that ankylosing spondylitis blood was characterized by a TCR beta motif of fewer than 10 highly homologous variants.

TCRdb reanalysed the 5' RACE reads using MiXCR and keeps one entry per CDR3 protein. Among approximately 550,000 distinct CDR3 sequences, 10% to 15% were seen once, and the ten largest hold about 6.5%. CDR1 and CDR2 from the germline V gene are MNHEY and SMNVEV (reference sequence). CDR3 length: 19 residues. V trimming: 5 bases; J trimming: 3 bases; junction bases outside the gene matches: 17. The material sequenced was blood, either unsorted or a sorted T cell fraction (not recorded which). The V call is TRBV27, the J call TRBJ1-5; 9 bases are shared with TRBD1. The receptor was derived from a male donor with ankylosing spondylitis. In DNA form, the CDR3 reads TGTGCCAGCAGTACGACGGGACAGGGCCCAGCCAATGCCAATCAGCCCCAGCATTTT. Its translation is CASSTTGQGPANANQPQHF.